This entry features one TCR beta chain sequence. Its antigen is currently unknown. The data stem from a study of T-cell memory formation after mild COVID-19. Findings and caveats of the study: The authors left the SARS-CoV-2 specificity of second-wave clones peaking on day 37 unconfirmed.

The CDR3 is 14 amino acids. V lost 6 bases and J lost 5; bases outside the gene matches: 9. TCRdb called the 5' RACE reads again in MiXCR, with one record for every CDR3 protein. The data contain 300,000 or so distinct CDR3 sequences, roughly 15% of them seen just once; the ten biggest clones take up approximately 25%. Material: PBMCs or a T cell subset sorted from them (not recorded which). The clonotype was recovered from a man younger than 35 who had mild COVID-19 (a few samples of this study predate the infection). Cell type and time point are not known. V and J are TRBV12-3 or TRBV12-4 and TRBJ1-1, with 7 bases identical to TRBD1. The CDR3 here is CASSDSGGGTEAFF. For the CDR3, the DNA is TGTGCCAGCAGCGATTCAGGGGGTGGGACTGAAGCTTTCTTT.